This note documents a single T cell receptor beta chain sequence. The antigen remains unidentified. The V end was cut by 3 bases, the J end by 6 bases, with 9 bases between. Germline assignment: CDR1 SGHVS and CDR2 FQNEAQ. The CDR3 runs to 13 residues. Every sorted population was more than 95% pure. Reverse transcription of all isolated RNA meant that expressed TCRB transcripts were sequenced. The method was immunoSEQ multiplex PCR; TCRdb's version includes in-frame clones alone and lacks a portion of them. Counted here are hundreds of thousands of clones, 30% occurring once; the ten biggest clones make up about 0.06%. The data belong to a study of beta chain features in type 1 diabetes. Study results and limitations: High-TCR-expressing cells could be over-represented by cDNA sequencing.

The source material was naive CD4+ T cells from blood. The gene calls are TRBV7-8 and TRBJ1-5; D remains unclear. The sequence was obtained from a man in his late teens or twenties in good health. The CDR3 region is CASSFDMSQPQHF. In DNA, the CDR3 is TGTGCCAGCAGCTTCGATATGAGTCAGCCCCAGCATTTT.